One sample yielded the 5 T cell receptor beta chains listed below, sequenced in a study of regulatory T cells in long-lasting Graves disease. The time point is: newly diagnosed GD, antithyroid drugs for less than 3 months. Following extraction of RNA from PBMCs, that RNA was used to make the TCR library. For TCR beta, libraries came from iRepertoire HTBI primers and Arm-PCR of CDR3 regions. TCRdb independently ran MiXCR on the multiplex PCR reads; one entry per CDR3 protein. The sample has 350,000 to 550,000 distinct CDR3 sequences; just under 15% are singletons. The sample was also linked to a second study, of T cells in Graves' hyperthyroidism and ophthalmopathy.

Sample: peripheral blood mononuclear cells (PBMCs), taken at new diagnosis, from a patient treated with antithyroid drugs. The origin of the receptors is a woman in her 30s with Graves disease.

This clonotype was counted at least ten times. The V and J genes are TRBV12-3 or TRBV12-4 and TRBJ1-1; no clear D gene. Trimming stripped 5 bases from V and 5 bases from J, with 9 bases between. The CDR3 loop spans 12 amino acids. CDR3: CASSLSRTEAFF. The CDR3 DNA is TGTGCCAGCAGTCTCTCCCGTACTGAAGCTTTCTTT.

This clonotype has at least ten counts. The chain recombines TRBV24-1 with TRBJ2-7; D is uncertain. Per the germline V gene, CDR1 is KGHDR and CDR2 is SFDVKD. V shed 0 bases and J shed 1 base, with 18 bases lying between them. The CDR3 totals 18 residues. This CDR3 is CATSDLRHAYRDSYEQYF. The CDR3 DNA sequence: TGTGCCACCAGTGATTTGCGCCACGCGTACAGAGATTCCTACGAGCAGTACTTC.

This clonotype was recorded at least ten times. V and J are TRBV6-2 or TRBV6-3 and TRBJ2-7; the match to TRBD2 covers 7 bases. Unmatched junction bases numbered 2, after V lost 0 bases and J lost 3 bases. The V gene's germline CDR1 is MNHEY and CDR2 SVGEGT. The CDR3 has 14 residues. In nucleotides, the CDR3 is TGTGCCAGCAGTTACTCCGGCGGGGGCTACGAGCAGTACTTC. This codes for CASSYSGGGYEQYF.

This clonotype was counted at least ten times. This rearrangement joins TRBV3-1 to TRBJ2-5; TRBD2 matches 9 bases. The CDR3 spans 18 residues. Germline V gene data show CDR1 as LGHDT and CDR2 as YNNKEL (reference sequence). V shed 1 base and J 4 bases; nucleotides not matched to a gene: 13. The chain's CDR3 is CASSQGRALSGRRETQYF. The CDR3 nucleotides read TGTGCCAGCAGCCAAGGACGGGCCCTTAGCGGGAGAAGAGAGACCCAGTACTTC.

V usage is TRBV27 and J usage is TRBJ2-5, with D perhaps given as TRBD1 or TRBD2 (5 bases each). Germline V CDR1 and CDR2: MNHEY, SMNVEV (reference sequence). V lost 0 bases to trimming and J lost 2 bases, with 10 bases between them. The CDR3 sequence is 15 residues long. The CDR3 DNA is TGTGCCAGCAGTTTATCGGTAGAGGGGCAAGAGACCCAGTACTTC. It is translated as CASSLSVEGQETQYF.